The rows below give T cell receptor beta chains drawn from one sample of a study of blood T cell repertoires in COVID-19. The repertoire was sequenced with immunoSEQ multiplex PCR; TCRdb's copy has only in-frame clones and lacks some. The sample includes roughly 110,000 clones, about 88% of them seen just once. The sequenced sample was peripheral blood. All receptors come from a man in his forties with acute or convalescent COVID-19. Each CDR3 is given with its conserved first and last residue. Each record gives: V gene, J gene, clone size, D gene, CDR3 protein, CDR3 DNA. The D gene is left open where the match is weak. The size field is filled for only some rows; it gives once, few, many or a size class.

v_gene: TRBV2
j_gene: TRBJ2-3
abundance: .
d_gene: TRBD2
CDR3aa: CASSQRGGRDTQYF
CDR3nt: TGTGCCAGCAGCCAGCGGGGGGGCCGAGATACGCAGTATTTT

v_gene: TRBV24-1
j_gene: TRBJ2-3
abundance: .
d_gene: TRBD1
CDR3aa: CATRETGQGAVDTQYF
CDR3nt: TGTGCCACCAGAGAAACCGGACAGGGGGCTGTAGATACGCAGTATTTT

v_gene: TRBV5-1
j_gene: TRBJ2-7
abundance: .
d_gene: TRBD1
CDR3aa: CASSLDEGANLEQYF
CDR3nt: TGCGCCAGCAGCTTGGACGAGGGGGCTAATCTTGAGCAGTACTTC

v_gene: TRBV5-1
j_gene: TRBJ2-2
abundance: .
d_gene: .
CDR3aa: CASSLAGEGQLNTGELFF
CDR3nt: TGCGCCAGCAGCTTGGCTGGTGAAGGACAGCTGAACACCGGGGAGCTGTTTTTT

v_gene: TRBV24-1
j_gene: TRBJ2-3
abundance: medium-sized
d_gene: .
CDR3aa: CATSELATGASTDTQYF
CDR3nt: TGTGCCACCAGTGAACTAGCTACAGGGGCTAGCACAGATACGCAGTATTTT

v_gene: TRBV7-9
j_gene: TRBJ1-1
abundance: .
d_gene: .
CDR3aa: CASSLTGMNTEAFF
CDR3nt: TGTGCCAGCAGCCTTACAGGCATGAACACTGAAGCTTTCTTT

v_gene: TRBV13
j_gene: TRBJ2-7
abundance: .
d_gene: TRBD2
CDR3aa: CASSAGLARSYEQYF
CDR3nt: TGTGCCAGCAGCGCCGGACTAGCAAGATCCTACGAGCAGTACTTC

v_gene: TRBV11-2
j_gene: TRBJ2-3
abundance: .
d_gene: TRBD2
CDR3aa: CASSFSRGGQDTQYF
CDR3nt: TGTGCCAGCAGCTTTTCGCGGGGGGGCCAAGATACGCAGTATTTT

v_gene: TRBV24-1
j_gene: TRBJ1-5
abundance: few
d_gene: TRBD1
CDR3aa: CATSDPGQGSNQPQHF
CDR3nt: TGTGCCACCAGTGACCCGGGACAGGGGAGCAATCAGCCCCAGCATTTT

v_gene: TRBV7-2
j_gene: TRBJ1-1
abundance: .
d_gene: .
CDR3aa: CASSLLPGNTEAFF
CDR3nt: TGTGCCAGCAGCTTACTCCCAGGGAACACTGAAGCTTTCTTT

v_gene: TRBV6-1
j_gene: TRBJ2-2
abundance: .
d_gene: .
CDR3aa: CASSEWSGELFF
CDR3nt: TGTGCCAGCAGTGAATGGAGCGGGGAGCTGTTTTTT

v_gene: TRBV10-1
j_gene: TRBJ2-7
abundance: .
d_gene: .
CDR3aa: CASSDDSRSEQYF
CDR3nt: TGCGCCAGCAGTGACGACAGCCGCTCCGAGCAGTACTTC

v_gene: TRBV4-1
j_gene: TRBJ1-4
abundance: .
d_gene: .
CDR3aa: CASSPIGREGGEKLFF
CDR3nt: TGCGCCAGCAGCCCGATAGGCCGGGAAGGAGGCGAAAAACTGTTTTTT

v_gene: TRBV7-9
j_gene: TRBJ2-7
abundance: .
d_gene: .
CDR3aa: CASSFPTAYEQYF
CDR3nt: TGTGCCAGCAGCTTTCCCACAGCCTACGAGCAGTACTTC

v_gene: TRBV24-1
j_gene: TRBJ1-3
abundance: .
d_gene: TRBD1
CDR3aa: CATSESHAGGGSGNTIYF
CDR3nt: TGTGCCACCAGTGAATCCCACGCAGGGGGAGGTTCTGGAAACACCATATATTTT

v_gene: TRBV4-1
j_gene: TRBJ2-7
abundance: few
d_gene: TRBD2
CDR3aa: CASSQGAGGSYEQYF
CDR3nt: TGCGCCAGCAGCCAGGGAGCGGGGGGCTCCTACGAGCAGTACTTC

v_gene: TRBV7-2
j_gene: TRBJ1-2
abundance: few
d_gene: TRBD1
CDR3aa: CASSFAGTGYGYTF
CDR3nt: TGTGCCAGCAGCTTCGCCGGGACAGGCTATGGCTACACCTTC

v_gene: TRBV5-1
j_gene: TRBJ2-3
abundance: .
d_gene: TRBD2
CDR3aa: CASSLTGTSGTDTQYF
CDR3nt: TGCGCCAGCAGCTTAACCGGGACTAGCGGGACAGATACGCAGTATTTT

v_gene: TRBV20-1
j_gene: TRBJ2-7
abundance: .
d_gene: .
CDR3aa: CSASDNYEQYF
CDR3nt: TGCAGTGCTAGCGACAACTACGAGCAGTACTTC

v_gene: TRBV4-1
j_gene: TRBJ1-2
abundance: .
d_gene: .
CDR3aa: CASSQGGGAAKRNYGYTF
CDR3nt: TGCGCCAGCAGCCAAGGAGGGGGGGCAGCCAAACGGAACTATGGCTACACCTTC

v_gene: TRBV27
j_gene: TRBJ2-2
abundance: few
d_gene: TRBD2
CDR3aa: CASIRAGGPAGELFF
CDR3nt: TGTGCCAGCATACGAGCGGGGGGACCCGCCGGGGAGCTGTTTTTT

v_gene: TRBV7-9
j_gene: TRBJ2-7
abundance: .
d_gene: TRBD1
CDR3aa: CASSLPQGDPYEQYF
CDR3nt: TGTGCCAGCAGCTTACCACAGGGGGATCCCTACGAGCAGTACTTC

v_gene: TRBV4-1
j_gene: TRBJ1-3
abundance: once
d_gene: .
CDR3aa: CASSHPGGVTGNTIYF
CDR3nt: TGCGCCAGCAGCCACCCGGGGGGGGTCACTGGAAACACCATATATTTT

v_gene: TRBV14
j_gene: TRBJ1-1
abundance: .
d_gene: .
CDR3aa: CASSSAGLFTEAFF
CDR3nt: TGTGCCAGCAGCTCCGCGGGCCTCTTCACTGAAGCTTTCTTT

v_gene: TRBV29-1
j_gene: TRBJ1-1
abundance: .
d_gene: .
CDR3aa: CSVAPGYTEAFF
CDR3nt: TGCAGCGTTGCACCAGGTTACACTGAAGCTTTCTTT

v_gene: TRBV25-1
j_gene: TRBJ2-3
abundance: .
d_gene: TRBD2
CDR3aa: CASSEWRGGTSTDTQYF
CDR3nt: TGTGCCAGCAGTGAATGGCGGGGGGGGACTAGCACAGATACGCAGTATTTT

v_gene: TRBV5-3
j_gene: TRBJ2-1
abundance: .
d_gene: TRBD2
CDR3aa: CARSLSALSGDYNEQFF
CDR3nt: TGTGCCAGAAGCTTGTCTGCCCTGAGCGGGGACTACAATGAGCAGTTCTTC